This T cell receptor (beta chain) was obtained from a study of cytomegalovirus exposure and HLA in healthy donors. Study results and limitations: For most TCR beta V segments, an earlier analysis put the productive rate at about 87% or about 30% of the time. According to the study, 160 or so TCR beta chains were cytomegalovirus-associated.

The germline gives CDR1 LNHDA, CDR2 SQIVND (reference sequence). The V segment lost 7 bases and the J segment 7 bases; nucleotides outside the gene matches: 13. The CDR3 has 15 residues. PCR involved 60 Vbeta and 13 Jbeta primers. Clones were read by immunoSEQ multiplex PCR, and TCRdb kept only the in-frame ones, dropping some. The sample has roughly 180,000 clones; more than 60% are singletons. Remarks on this clone: Its specificity is unknown.

The TCR comes from a woman aged 40 to 50 in good health and CMV-seropositive. The sample comprised PBMCs. The chain employs TRBV19 and TRBJ1-5; TRBD1 matches at 7 bases. The CDR3 DNA sequence: TGTGCCAGTACCTCCCAGGAGGGGGCTCGGCAGCCCCAGCATTTT. Translating it yields CASTSQEGARQPQHF.